Shown below are 13 T cell receptor beta chains from a single sample sequenced in a study of shared clonotypes between healthy human individuals. Here immunoSEQ multiplex PCR was the method, and the copy in TCRdb shows in-frame clones only, minus some. The data contain around 720,000 clones, 60% to 75% of them singletons. What was sequenced was memory CD4+ T cells sorted from blood. Subset here: CD45RA-negative fraction. These receptors came from a woman in her thirties in good health.

Written as DNA, the CDR3 is TGTGCCGGACGGCCACCTGGAAACACCATATATTTT. It yields the protein CAGRPPGNTIYF. The V and J genes are TRBV2 and TRBJ1-3; unclear D gene. From germline, CDR1 is SNHLY and CDR2 FYNNEI. CDR3 length: 12 residues. Trimming cost V 11 bases and J 2 bases, with 10 bases left between them.

This clone was recorded many times. The CDR3 spells CASSLAGGPFHEQYF. CDR3 DNA sequence: TGTGCCAGCAGTTTAGCGGGAGGGCCTTTTCACGAGCAGTACTTC. This sequence joins TRBV28 and TRBJ2-7; 9 bases are a match to TRBD2. CDR3 length: 15 amino acids. From germline, CDR1 is MDHEN and CDR2 SYDVKM. V was clipped by 2 bases and J by 5 bases; unmatched bases: 7.

This clone was seen only a few times. V usage is TRBV18 and J usage is TRBJ1-2; TRBD1 matches at 9 bases. CDR3 length: 16 amino acids. The trim removed 0 bases at V and 4 bases at J, leaving 6 bases unmatched. From germline, CDR1 is KGHSH and CDR2 LQKENI. CDR3 protein: CASSPPDRGLSYGYTF. DNA for the CDR3: TGTGCCAGCTCACCACCGGACAGGGGCCTTAGCTATGGCTACACCTTC.

This rearrangement joins TRBV30 to TRBJ1-4; possibly TRBD1 for D (5 bases). The germline V and J ends were trimmed by 1 base and 3 bases, with 9 bases remaining between them. The length of the CDR3 is 14 residues. CDR1 and CDR2 (germline): GTSNPN, SVGIG (reference sequence). As DNA, the CDR3 is TGTGCCTGGAGTGAGGGGTCAGCTAATGAAAAACTGTTTTTT. Translated, it gives CAWSEGSANEKLFF.

Comment on this clone: Since a much larger clone is just one base distant, this may be a read error. The chain has TRBV11-2 and TRBJ2-1, with D uncertain. Germline-derived CDR1 and CDR2 are SGHAT and FQNNGV. The CDR3 sequence is 13 residues long. The germline V and J ends were trimmed by 5 bases and 3 bases, with 8 bases remaining between them. CDR3 nucleotide sequence: TGTGCCAGCAGCCGGCCCGACTACAATGAGCAGTTCTTC. This gives the protein CASSRPDYNEQFF.

V is TRBV5-1 and J is TRBJ1-1; 9 bases line up with TRBD1. Germline CDR1 and CDR2: SGHRS and YFSETQ. This CDR3 spans 13 amino acids. With V trimmed by 5 bases and J by 4 bases, 3 bases remained unmatched. The CDR3 DNA is TGCGCCAGCAGAAAACAGGGGGCCACTGAAGCTTTCTTT. This translates into CASRKQGATEAFF.

This clone was seen a few times. The chain couples TRBV14 to TRBJ1-1; tentative D call: TRBD1 (6 bases). The V gene's germline CDR1 is SGHDN and CDR2 FVKESK. The CDR3 has 15 residues. Trimming removed 3 bases from V and 6 bases from J, with 17 bases in between. CDR3 residues: CASSHRWGLRPEAFF. The CDR3 nucleotides are TGTGCCAGCAGCCATCGGTGGGGGCTTCGACCTGAAGCTTTCTTT.

This clone was seen just once. The gene calls are TRBV28 and TRBJ1-5; D not resolved. The CDR3 totals 14 residues. CDR1 MDHEN and CDR2 SYDVKM come from the germline V gene. Trimming took off 3 bases at V and 6 bases at J, with 12 bases between the two ends. The CDR3 coding sequence is TGTGCCAGCAGTTTGAGTTTTTTGAGTCAGCCCCAGCATTTT. Protein: CASSLSFLSQPQHF.

The chain couples TRBV19 to TRBJ2-7, with D tentatively TRBD1 or TRBD2 (5 bases each). CDR1 and CDR2 (germline): LNHDA, SQIVND (reference sequence). This CDR3 comprises 15 residues. Trimming took off 4 bases at V and 1 base at J, with 14 bases between the two ends. CDR3 protein: CASSKGRDQSYEQYF. The CDR3 nucleotides are TGTGCCAGTAGTAAGGGACGGGATCAATCCTACGAGCAGTACTTC.

The gene calls are TRBV2 and TRBJ2-2; 13 nucleotides align to TRBD2. The CDR3 sequence is 15 residues long. With 6 bases clipped from V and 6 bases from J, the junction kept 4 bases outside the gene matches. Germline V gives CDR1 SNHLY, CDR2 FYNNEI. CDR3 protein: CASRPGLAGAGELFF. In nucleotides, the CDR3 is TGTGCCAGCAGACCCGGACTAGCGGGAGCCGGGGAGCTGTTTTTT.

This clone showed up just once. The gene calls are TRBV6-5 and TRBJ1-2, with a tentative D call TRBD1 (6 bases). CDR3 length equals 14 residues. CDR1 is MNHEY, CDR2 SVGAGI, per germline. V dropped 6 bases and J dropped 1 base, with 12 bases sitting between them. The CDR3 here is CASSKDRLNYGYTF. DNA of the CDR3: TGTGCCAGCAGCAAGGACAGACTTAACTATGGCTACACCTTC.

The rearrangement joins TRBV2 to TRBJ1-2; D gene ambiguous. Looked up from germline, CDR1 is SNHLY and CDR2 is FYNNEI. The CDR3 is 12 residues long. Trimming removed 6 bases at V and 3 bases at J, with 8 bases between. The CDR3 DNA is TGTGCCAGCAGGGTGGAATACTATGGCTACACCTTC. It specifies CASRVEYYGYTF.

In this sample, this clone turned up once. This CDR3 is also generated by other DNA sequences in the sample. The rearrangement joins TRBV20-1 to TRBJ2-1, with TRBD2 as a possible D gene (6 bases). V gave up 5 bases and J gave up 5 bases, with 7 bases separating them. This CDR3 is 11 amino acids long. Per the germline V gene, CDR1 is DFQATT and CDR2 is SNEGSKA (reference sequence). CDR3 loop: CSASGDNEQFF. CDR3 bases: TGCAGTGCTTCGGGGGACAATGAGCAGTTCTTC.